Each of the 24 T cell receptor beta chains below was sequenced from the same sample in a study of cytomegalovirus exposure and HLA in healthy donors. The PCR used 60 Vbeta and 13 Jbeta primers. Clones were read by immunoSEQ multiplex PCR, and TCRdb kept only the in-frame ones, dropping some. The sample holds 150,000 to 180,000 clones, around 79% seen once. The sample comprised PBMCs. These receptors all stem from a young man in good health and CMV-seropositive.

The chain couples TRBV27 to TRBJ2-2, with 8 bases aligning to TRBD1. V lost 7 bases and J lost 3; bases outside the gene matches: 7. The CDR3 contains 15 residues. CDR1 and CDR2 (germline): MNHEY, SMNVEV (reference sequence). The DNA for the CDR3 is TGTGCCAGCACCGGGACAGGCTCCCACACCGGGGAGCTGTTTTTT. Protein: CASTGTGSHTGELFF.

Only a few counts were recorded for this clone. The chain employs TRBV9 and TRBJ1-3, with unresolved D. V lost 4 bases and J 2 bases, leaving 10 bases between the germline ends. The germline gives CDR1 SGDLS, CDR2 YYNGEE. The CDR3 loop spans 14 amino acids. CDR3 residues: CASSLRVTGNTIYF. In DNA form, the CDR3 reads TGTGCCAGCAGCCTGAGGGTTACTGGAAACACCATATATTTT.

V is TRBV9 and J is TRBJ1-2, with no clear D. The CDR3 contains 13 residues. Germline CDR1 and CDR2: SGDLS and YYNGEE. V was trimmed by 1 base and J by 7 bases, leaving 11 bases between them. CDR3 bases: TGTGCCAGCAGCGTACGATCCGGTGCTGGCTACACCTTC. The encoded protein is CASSVRSGAGYTF.

The genes are TRBV7-9 and TRBJ1-2; 7 positions agree with TRBD1. V gave up 6 bases and J gave up 4 bases; unmatched junction bases: 14. Per the germline V gene, CDR1 is SEHNR and CDR2 is FQNEAQ (reference sequence). This CDR3 spans 16 amino acids. The CDR3 here is CASSFSDRSGVYGYTF. The CDR3, as DNA: TGTGCCAGCAGTTTCTCGGACAGGTCGGGAGTCTATGGCTACACCTTC. Complete variable domain (other parts from reference TRBV7-9 and TRBJ1-2): DTGVSQNPRHKITKRGQNVTFRCDPISEHNRLYWYRQTLGQGPEFLTYFQNEAQLEKSRLLSDRFSAERPKGSFSTLEIQRTEQGDSAMYLCASSFSDRSGVYGYTFGSGTRLTVV.

This rearrangement joins TRBV11-3 to TRBJ2-2, with D possibly TRBD1 on 6 matching bases. Trimming cost V 4 bases and J 8 bases, with 17 bases left between them. Germline CDR1 SGHNT, CDR2 YENEEA. This CDR3 is 15 amino acids long. This CDR3 reads CASSSLNGGKGELFF. The CDR3 coding sequence is TGTGCCAGCAGCTCACTAAATGGGGGCAAGGGGGAGCTGTTTTTT.

The V call is TRBV5-1, the J call TRBJ2-7, with 10 bases matching TRBD2. V lost 4 bases, J lost 3 bases, and 10 bases stayed unmatched. The germline gives CDR1 SGHRS, CDR2 YFSETQ. The CDR3 is made up of 16 amino acids. The CDR3 protein is CASSQTLAGTNYEQYF. The CDR3 DNA reads TGCGCCAGCAGCCAGACACTAGCGGGGACCAACTACGAGCAGTACTTC.

The gene calls are TRBV7-6 and TRBJ1-1; TRBD1 matches at 12 bases. V trimming: 4 bases; J trimming: 6 bases; junction bases outside the gene matches: 6. The CDR3 runs to 15 residues. Germline CDR1 is SGHVS and CDR2 is FNYEAQ. The DNA for the CDR3 is TGTGCCAGCAGCTCGGGACAGGGGGCCGCGGCTGAAGCTTTCTTT. It encodes CASSSGQGAAAEAFF.

The gene calls are TRBV4-2 and TRBJ2-2; TRBD2 agrees at 7 bases. The CDR3 is 15 amino acids. CDR1 and CDR2 (germline): LGHNA, YNFKEQ. The V segment lost 6 bases and the J segment 3 bases; nucleotides outside the gene matches: 7. The CDR3 bases are TGTGCCAGCAGGGGAGGGCGGGGGTACACCGGGGAGCTGTTTTTT. Translated: CASRGGRGYTGELFF.

This clone showed up just a few times. The chain employs TRBV7-9 and TRBJ1-2; weak D call: TRBD1 (6 bases). The CDR3 sequence is 15 residues long. Trimming stripped 8 bases from V and 4 bases from J, with 20 bases between. Germline CDR1 reads SEHNR; CDR2 reads FQNEAQ (reference sequence). CDR3 in amino acids: CASSNLGQRGYGYTF. The CDR3 bases are TGTGCCAGCTCGAACTTAGGACAGCGAGGCTATGGCTACACCTTC.

This chain uses TRBV29-1 with TRBJ1-1, with a tentative D call TRBD1 (5 bases). The CDR3 is made up of 12 amino acids. V gave up 3 bases and J gave up 4 bases, with 9 bases separating them. Germline V gene data show CDR1 as SQVTM and CDR2 as ANQGSEA. This chain's CDR3 is CSVDRQGTEAFF. As DNA, the CDR3 is TGCAGCGTTGATAGGCAGGGCACTGAAGCTTTCTTT.

This sequence joins TRBV7-9 and TRBJ2-7; D is ambiguous. This CDR3 region has 14 residues. The germline CDR1 and CDR2 sequences are SEHNR and FQNEAQ (reference sequence). V lost 1 base and J 0 bases, leaving 7 bases between the germline ends. The CDR3 here is CASSLDSSSYEQYF. In DNA, the CDR3 is TGTGCCAGCAGCTTAGATTCTAGCTCCTACGAGCAGTACTTC.

The chain recombines TRBV10-3 with TRBJ1-3, with TRBD1 identical over 9 bases. The CDR3 is 16 amino acids. Germline trimming cut 5 bases from V and 0 bases from J; bases unmatched to any gene: 5. The germline V gene has CDR1 ENHRY and CDR2 SYGVKD. Here the CDR3 DNA reads TGTGCCATCAGTCCACAGGGGGCTATCTCTGGAAACACCATATATTTT. This sequence encodes CAISPQGAISGNTIYF.

This sequence joins TRBV7-9 and TRBJ2-7; unclear D gene. This CDR3 is 13 amino acids long. Germline loops: CDR1 SEHNR, CDR2 FQNEAQ (reference sequence). Trimming took off 5 bases at V and 1 base at J, with 9 bases between the two ends. The CDR3 protein is CASSLGYSYEQYF. DNA for the CDR3: TGTGCCAGCAGCCTCGGTTATTCCTACGAGCAGTACTTC.

V is TRBV5-1 and J is TRBJ2-2, with 9 bases matching TRBD1. The J segment lost 5 bases and the V segment lost 5 bases, leaving 7 bases of the junction unmatched. The germline V gene has CDR1 SGHRS and CDR2 YFSETQ. This CDR3 has 15 amino acids. The CDR3, as DNA: TGCGCCAGCAGTCCCCGAGACAGGGGGACCGGGGAGCTGTTTTTT. Protein sequence: CASSPRDRGTGELFF.

This clone was seen a single time. The chain is built from TRBV19 and TRBJ1-2; D is perhaps TRBD1 (5 bases). The ends were cut back, 5 bases at V and 7 bases at J, with 11 bases in the middle. This CDR3 has 12 amino acids. The germline V gene encodes CDR1 LNHDA and CDR2 SQIVND (reference sequence). CDR3 sequence reads: CASSFQTAGYTF. CDR3 coding DNA: TGTGCCAGTAGTTTCCAGACAGCTGGCTACACCTTC.

V and J are TRBV19 and TRBJ1-1, with D tentatively TRBD1 (5 bases). The V end lost 6 bases, the J end lost 5 bases, and 25 bases lay between the germline ends. In germline, CDR1 is LNHDA, CDR2 SQIVND (reference sequence). CDR3 length: 17 residues. The CDR3 region is CASSHSTGRVLRTEAFF. CDR3 nucleotides: TGTGCCAGTAGCCACAGTACAGGAAGGGTGTTACGAACTGAAGCTTTCTTT.

The V call is TRBV18, the J call TRBJ1-5; D is ambiguous. Germline V gene sequence: CDR1 KGHSH, CDR2 LQKENI. The V end was cut by 4 bases, the J end by 4 bases, with 5 bases between. The CDR3 is 12 amino acids. The CDR3 region has the DNA TGTGCCAGCTCACACGAGAATCAGCCCCAGCATTTT. Translated, it gives CASSHENQPQHF.

The table lists this clone with a count of one. The chain combines TRBV7-9 with TRBJ1-5, with TRBD1 identical over 7 bases. V gave up 5 bases and J gave up 3 bases; unmatched junction bases: 10. The CDR3 extends over 16 amino acids. Germline assignment: CDR1 SEHNR and CDR2 FQNEAQ (reference sequence). The DNA of the CDR3 is TGTGCCAGCAGCCGTCGGAGTACAGGGGTCAATCAGCCCCAGCATTTT. Translation: CASSRRSTGVNQPQHF.

This clone was recorded once. The DNA of the CDR3 is TGTGCCAGCAGTCGGGACAGGGGAGGAATCTATGGCTACACCTTC. This codes for CASSRDRGGIYGYTF. The V call is TRBV6-4, the J call TRBJ1-2; 10 bases align to TRBD1. This CDR3 is 15 amino acids long. V shed 5 bases and J 4 bases; nucleotides not matched to a gene: 7. Germline CDR1 MRHNA, CDR2 SNTAGT.

For the CDR3, the DNA is TGCAGCGCGGGGGGGAAAAATGAAAAACTGTTTTTT. This translates into CSAGGKNEKLFF. The genes are TRBV29-1 and TRBJ1-4; D possibly corresponds to TRBD1 (5 bases). Trimming cost V 7 bases and J 5 bases, with 11 bases left between them. The CDR3 loop spans 12 amino acids. CDR1 is SQVTM and CDR2 is ANQGSEA in the germline V gene. Combining the CDR3 with reference TRBV29-1 and TRBJ1-4 gives the whole variable domain SAVISQKPSRDICQRGTSLTIQCQVDSQVTMMFWYRQQPGQSLTLIATANQGSEATYESGFVIDKFPISRPNLTFSTLTVSNMSPEDSSIYLCSAGGKNEKLFFGSGTQLSVL.

The chain has TRBV6-1 and TRBJ2-7; no reliable D call. This CDR3 region has 12 residues. V was clipped by 6 bases and J by 3 bases, with 9 bases between them. Germline V lookup: CDR1 MNHNS, CDR2 SASEGT. CDR3 protein: CASSHQNYEQYF. The CDR3 DNA sequence: TGTGCCAGCAGCCACCAGAACTACGAGCAGTACTTC.

J is TRBJ2-3 and V is TRBV27, with D maybe TRBD2 (5 bases). The V gene lost 6 bases and the J gene lost 4 bases, with 5 bases spanning the gap. The CDR3 loop spans 11 amino acids. The germline CDR1 and CDR2 sequences are MNHEY and SMNVEV (reference sequence). CDR3: CASRRADTQYF. DNA for the CDR3: TGTGCCAGCAGGAGGGCAGATACGCAGTATTTT.

The chain combines TRBV5-4 with TRBJ1-2; tentative D call: TRBD1 (5 bases). The germline V and J ends were trimmed by 0 bases and 0 bases, with 6 bases remaining between them. Germline CDR1 and CDR2: SGHNT and YYREEE (reference sequence). This CDR3 spans 14 amino acids. CDR3 bases: TGTGCCAGCAGCTTGGAGACAGCTAACTATGGCTACACCTTC. Translation: CASSLETANYGYTF.

The chain carries TRBV28 and TRBJ2-1; D is uncertain. This CDR3 contains 11 residues. V lost 3 bases and J lost 9, with 6 bases in between. Germline V gene sequence: CDR1 MDHEN, CDR2 SYDVKM. The CDR3 protein is CASSFGGEQFF. For the CDR3, the DNA is TGTGCCAGCAGTTTCGGCGGTGAGCAGTTCTTC.